Shown below are 31 T cell receptor beta chains from a single sample sequenced in a study of beta chain bispecific antibodies for T cell cancers. Overall study results and limits: The leukemia cells, rather than normal T cells, gave most of the targeted TRBV signal.

TCRdb reanalysed the 5' RACE reads using MiXCR and keeps one entry per CDR3 protein. Among some 17,000 distinct CDR3 sequences, 2% to 2.5% were seen once, and the ten largest hold 6.5% to 8.5%. Expansion lasted 2 to 3 days, with either anti-CD3 antibody OKT3 or CD3/CD28 beads. No antigen is known for these receptors. The sample was healthy donor T cells cultured with leukemia cells. The receptors were gathered from a human donor in good health. Some clones in this sample may be carry-over from other donors' samples.

This clonotype is medium-sized within its sample. This chain connects TRBV28 to TRBJ2-1; possibly TRBD2 for D (6 bases). This CDR3 is built from 15 residues. Germline values: CDR1 MDHEN, CDR2 SYDVKM. The V end was cut by 6 bases, the J end by 0 bases, with 12 bases between. CDR3 in amino acids: CASSRTSSSYNEQFF. CDR3 DNA sequence: TGTGCCAGCAGCCGAACTAGCAGCTCCTACAATGAGCAGTTCTTC.

This clonotype was observed at least ten times. The chain links TRBV10-3 to TRBJ2-1, with 7 bases aligning to TRBD1. The germline CDR1 and CDR2 sequences are ENHRY and SYGVKD. Unmatched junction bases numbered 8, after V lost 4 bases and J lost 8 bases. This CDR3 has 14 amino acids. DNA of the CDR3: TGTGCCATCAGTGCCCGGGACAGTATCGATGAGCAGTTCTTC. This translates into CAISARDSIDEQFF.

This clonotype has ten or more counts. CDR3 nucleotide sequence: TGCAGCGTTGGAGTTGTGGCAGGCTATGGCTACACCTTC. This gives the protein CSVGVVAGYGYTF. The chain is built from TRBV29-1 and TRBJ1-2; no firm D call. This CDR3 contains 13 residues. The germline V gene has CDR1 SQVTM and CDR2 ANQGSEA. Trimming removed 4 bases from V and 4 bases from J, with 13 bases in between.

There are many counts of this clonotype. The chain carries TRBV20-1 and TRBJ2-7; TRBD1 might be the D (6 bases). This CDR3 contains 13 residues. Per germline, CDR1 DFQATT and CDR2 SNEGSKA (reference sequence). V was shortened by 5 bases and J by 0 bases, with 11 bases between the two germline ends. CDR3 nucleotide sequence: TGCAGTGCTCGGGACATAAACTCCTACGAGCAGTACTTC. Encoded protein: CSARDINSYEQYF.

This clonotype was observed at least ten times. The chain is built from TRBV28 and TRBJ2-5; tentatively, D is TRBD1 or TRBD2 (5 bases each). V was shortened by 2 bases and J by 5 bases, with 18 bases between the two germline ends. From germline, CDR1 is MDHEN and CDR2 SYDVKM. This CDR3 region has 16 residues. In DNA, the CDR3 is TGTGCCAGCAGTTTAACCGGGGTGGGGGTTGAGGAGACCCAGTACTTC. This codes for CASSLTGVGVEETQYF.

This clonotype has a count of ten or more. The chain uses TRBV5-1 and TRBJ2-7, with 13 bases that match TRBD2. Germline values: CDR1 SGHRS, CDR2 YFSETQ. CDR3 length: 15 amino acids. V lost 2 bases to trimming and J lost 3 bases; unmatched junction nucleotides: 2. CDR3 nucleotides: TGCGCCAGCAGCTTAGGGACTAGCGGGATCTACGAGCAGTACTTC. Translation gives CASSLGTSGIYEQYF. Using reference TRBV5-1 and TRBJ2-7 for the parts outside the CDR3, the full variable domain is KAGVTQTPRYLIKTRGQQVTLSCSPISGHRSVSWYQQTPGQGLQFLFEYFSETQRNKGNFPGRFSGRQFSNSRSEMNVSTLELGDSALYLCASSLGTSGIYEQYFGPGTRLTVT.

The table lists this clonotype with many counts. The chain recombines TRBV2 with TRBJ2-5; 11 bases match TRBD2. The V gene end was trimmed by 3 bases and the J gene end by 8 bases; junction bases not matched to a gene: 17. The length of the CDR3 is 18 residues. Germline CDR1 and CDR2: SNHLY and FYNNEI. This CDR3 reads CASSDSWTSGPQAGTQYF. The CDR3 nucleotides read TGTGCCAGCAGTGATAGTTGGACTAGCGGGCCCCAAGCGGGAACCCAGTACTTC.

This clonotype was counted ten times or more. The CDR3 spells CASSLTSSTDTQYF. CDR3 in DNA: TGTGCCAGCTCACTCACATCGAGCACAGATACGCAGTATTTT. V usage is TRBV18 and J usage is TRBJ2-3, with D hard to call. Germline V gene lookup returns CDR1 KGHSH and CDR2 LQKENI. This CDR3 is built from 14 residues. Trimming removed 4 bases from V and 0 bases from J, with 8 bases in between.

This clonotype was seen at least ten times. This chain uses TRBV5-1 with TRBJ2-5; TRBD2 matches 9 bases. The CDR3 covers 18 residues. The ends lost 0 bases at V and 1 base at J; junction bases unmatched: 10. Germline V gene sequence: CDR1 SGHRS, CDR2 YFSETQ. The CDR3 is CASSLVASGAPSQETQYF. The CDR3 DNA follows: TGCGCCAGCAGCTTGGTGGCTAGCGGGGCCCCTTCCCAAGAGACCCAGTACTTC. Drawing the rest from reference TRBV5-1 and TRBJ2-5, the complete variable domain is KAGVTQTPRYLIKTRGQQVTLSCSPISGHRSVSWYQQTPGQGLQFLFEYFSETQRNKGNFPGRFSGRQFSNSRSEMNVSTLELGDSALYLCASSLVASGAPSQETQYFGPGTRLLVL.

This clonotype was observed at least ten times. This chain links TRBV15 with TRBJ1-1; D gene unclear. The CDR3 extends over 12 amino acids. Trimming pared 3 bases from V and 4 bases from J, leaving 6 bases between. Germline V gene lookup returns CDR1 LNHNV and CDR2 YYDKDF (reference sequence). CDR3 nucleotide sequence: TGTGCCACCAGCAGGGAGGTCACTGAAGCTTTCTTT. Translating it yields CATSREVTEAFF.

This clonotype was detected many times. V is TRBV5-1 and J is TRBJ2-1; D perhaps matches TRBD2 (5 bases). The V end lost 5 bases, the J end lost 9 bases, and 21 bases lay between the germline ends. Germline CDR1 and CDR2: SGHRS and YFSETQ. CDR3 length: 15 amino acids. The DNA for the CDR3 is TGCGCCAGCAGTTTAAGGACTCCCGTCGCGAGTGAGCAGTTCTTC. Protein product: CASSLRTPVASEQFF.

This clonotype came up many times. The chain recombines TRBV24-1 with TRBJ2-3; D is undetermined. This CDR3 spans 16 amino acids. CDR1 and CDR2 (germline): KGHDR, SFDVKD. V lost 4 bases and J lost 4, with 17 bases in between. The CDR3 DNA sequence: TGTGCCACCAGTGACCCGGACCGACAAGTAGCAGATACGCAGTATTTT. Translation: CATSDPDRQVADTQYF.

This clonotype was found many times. The V gene is TRBV6-5, the J gene TRBJ2-3; maybe TRBD1 (6 bases). CDR1 MNHEY and CDR2 SVGAGI come from the germline V gene. This CDR3 spans 15 amino acids. V dropped 0 bases and J dropped 4 bases, with 11 bases sitting between them. The CDR3 here is CASSYSSGVADTQYF. The DNA of the CDR3 is TGTGCCAGCAGTTACTCGTCAGGGGTCGCAGATACGCAGTATTTT.

Ten or more counts support this clonotype. The rearrangement links TRBV5-1 to TRBJ1-3, with a weak D call TRBD1 (5 bases). Deletions cut 0 bases from V and 2 bases from J, with 9 bases between. This CDR3 is 15 amino acids long. The germline gives CDR1 SGHRS, CDR2 YFSETQ. CDR3 sequence reads: CASSLGPGPGNTIYF. In DNA, the CDR3 is TGCGCCAGCAGCTTGGGGCCGGGACCTGGAAACACCATATATTTT.

This clonotype rates as medium-sized (0.01 to 0.1%). V usage is TRBV10-3 and J usage is TRBJ2-1; D perhaps matches TRBD2 (6 bases). The CDR3 has 14 amino acids. Trimming stripped 6 bases from V and 5 bases from J, with 14 bases between. The germline CDR1 and CDR2 sequences are ENHRY and SYGVKD. CDR3 region: CAIRGGRGNNEQFF. The CDR3 DNA follows: TGTGCCATCAGGGGGGGTAGGGGAAACAATGAGCAGTTCTTC.

There are many counts of this clonotype. This rearrangement joins TRBV5-1 to TRBJ2-1; no definite D call. This CDR3 is built from 16 residues. Germline V gene data show CDR1 as SGHRS and CDR2 as YFSETQ. V lost 0 bases and J 0 bases, leaving 10 bases between the germline ends. The CDR3 sequence is CASSLGTLSSYNEQFF. In DNA form, the CDR3 reads TGCGCCAGCAGCTTGGGGACGCTTAGCTCCTACAATGAGCAGTTCTTC.

This clonotype was counted ten times or more. The V and J genes are TRBV19 and TRBJ2-2; no clear D gene. Germline CDR1 is LNHDA and CDR2 is SQIVND (reference sequence). V lost 4 bases to trimming and J lost 3 bases, with 9 bases between them. The CDR3 spans 14 residues. The DNA of the CDR3 is TGTGCCAGTAGTACCTCAGGTTACACCGGGGAGCTGTTTTTT. Protein: CASSTSGYTGELFF.

This clonotype was seen many times. The junction does not match germline at one end; this may be a read error. V and J are TRBV2 and TRBJ2-1; unclear D gene. CDR3 size: 14 residues. Germline CDR1 is SNHLY and CDR2 is FYNNEI. The CDR3 bases are TGTGCCAGCAACGTGGAAAGCTCCTTCAATGAGCAGTTCTTC. Translating gives CASNVESSFNEQFF.

Ten or more counts support this clonotype. The chain has TRBV3-1 and TRBJ2-2; maybe TRBD2 (5 bases). This CDR3 spans 16 amino acids. V was shortened by 6 bases and J by 0 bases, with 14 bases between the two germline ends. CDR1 is LGHDT, CDR2 YNNKEL, per germline (reference sequence). CDR3 nucleotides: TGTGCCAGCAGACCCCGGCTAGCCACGAACACCGGGGAGCTGTTTTTT. Residues: CASRPRLATNTGELFF.

This clonotype is medium-sized by share. This rearrangement joins TRBV2 to TRBJ2-2; perhaps TRBD2 as D (6 bases). The CDR3 consists of 17 residues. The germline gives CDR1 SNHLY, CDR2 FYNNEI. V was trimmed by 6 bases and J by 1 base, leaving 18 bases between them. The CDR3 reads CASRVMWTIENTGELFF. The CDR3 DNA is TGTGCCAGCAGGGTAATGTGGACTATAGAGAACACCGGGGAGCTGTTTTTT.

This clonotype was seen many times. The rearrangement links TRBV6-6 to TRBJ1-1; perhaps TRBD1 as D (5 bases). V dropped 3 bases and J dropped 0 bases, with 14 bases sitting between them. The CDR3 consists of 16 residues. Germline CDR1 and CDR2: MNHNY and SVGAGI (reference sequence). DNA for the CDR3: TGTGCCAGCAGTTATAGGGACCCGGTAATGAACACTGAAGCTTTCTTT. Protein sequence: CASSYRDPVMNTEAFF.

This clonotype is labeled medium-sized. The chain uses TRBV12-3 or TRBV12-4 and TRBJ2-3, with D hard to call. V was pared by 3 bases and J by 3 bases, with 7 bases between. The CDR3 spans 13 residues. This CDR3 is CASSFEQTDTQYF. The CDR3 region has the DNA TGTGCCAGCAGTTTTGAACAGACAGATACGCAGTATTTT.

Notes on this clonotype: Possible read error: a much larger clone is one base away. The rearrangement uses TRBV5-1 and TRBJ1-1; D is undetermined. Germline CDR1 reads SGHRS; CDR2 reads YFSETQ. The CDR3 runs to 15 residues. The CDR3 loop is CASSLYGDLNTGAFF. CDR3 DNA: TGCGCCAGCAGCTTGTACGGGGATCTGAACACTGGAGCTTTCTTT.

At least ten counts were recorded for this clonotype. CDR3 nucleotide sequence: TGTGCCAGCAGCTCATTCAGGGGTTCCAAGGCCAACGTCCTGACTTTC. It specifies CASSSFRGSKANVLTF. V and J are TRBV11-2 and TRBJ2-6, with TRBD1 as a possible D gene (6 bases). Trimming removed 4 bases at V and 6 bases at J, with 16 bases between. CDR1 is SGHAT, CDR2 FQNNGV, per germline. The CDR3 covers 16 residues.

Many counts were recorded for this clonotype. The DNA for the CDR3 is TGTGCCAGCAGTCCCTCGGTAGGGTCCTACGAGCAGTACTTC. It encodes CASSPSVGSYEQYF. The chain combines TRBV27 with TRBJ2-7; D not certain. V lost 5 bases to trimming and J lost 1 base, with 12 bases between them. This CDR3 is built from 14 residues. Germline CDR1 is MNHEY and CDR2 is SMNVEV (reference sequence).

In its sample, this clonotype ranks as medium-sized. The CDR3 region is CASSGVPGLTDTQYF. CDR3 sequence (DNA): TGCGCCAGCAGTGGGGTTCCGGGATTGACAGATACGCAGTATTTT. The chain is built from TRBV10-1 and TRBJ2-3; possibly TRBD2 for D (5 bases). Germline values: CDR1 WNHNN, CDR2 SYGVQD (reference sequence). V was cut by 4 bases and J by 3 bases, with 14 bases left in between. CDR3 size: 15 residues.

This clonotype has just a few counts. The CDR3 reads CASSYQETNEKLFF. CDR3 nucleotides: TGTGCCAGCAGTTATCAGGAAACTAATGAAAAACTGTTTTTT. The chain carries TRBV6-2 or TRBV6-3 and TRBJ1-4; D gene ambiguous. Germline V CDR1 and CDR2: MNHEY, SVGEGT. Trimming cost V 3 bases and J 1 base, with 6 bases left between them. CDR3 length equals 14 residues.

The chain has TRBV19 and TRBJ2-2, with 8 nucleotides matching TRBD1. Per the germline V gene, CDR1 is LNHDA and CDR2 is SQIVND (reference sequence). The CDR3 loop spans 15 amino acids. Trimming took 4 bases from V and 0 from J; bases not matched to a gene: 1. In DNA, the CDR3 is TGTGCCAGTAGTAAGGGACAGGCGAACACCGGGGAGCTGTTTTTT. Translated, it gives CASSKGQANTGELFF.

This clonotype was counted many times. The gene calls are TRBV10-3 and TRBJ1-5; D unclear. Trimming took off 3 bases at V and 0 bases at J, with 3 bases between the two ends. This CDR3 is 13 amino acids long. CDR1 and CDR2 (germline): ENHRY, SYGVKD. Here the CDR3 DNA reads TGTGCCATCAGTGAATATAGCAATCAGCCCCAGCATTTT. It yields the protein CAISEYSNQPQHF.

This clonotype was recorded a few times. J is TRBJ1-2 and V is TRBV20-1; 10 bases are a match to TRBD1. V shed 7 bases, J shed 2 bases, and the junction held 4 bases outside the gene matches. Germline lookup yields CDR1 DFQATT and CDR2 SNEGSKA (reference sequence). This CDR3 spans 13 amino acids. The CDR3: CSDPDRGNYGYTF. Here the CDR3 DNA reads TGCAGTGATCCGGACAGGGGGAACTATGGCTACACCTTC.

This clonotype is classed as medium-sized. J is TRBJ2-5 and V is TRBV12-3 or TRBV12-4; TRBD2 aligns across 12 bases. The V gene end was trimmed by 7 bases and the J gene end by 2 bases; junction bases not matched to a gene: 17. The CDR3 runs 19 residues. Here the CDR3 reads CASTDNSLGLAGPQETQYF. The DNA of the CDR3 is TGTGCCAGCACGGATAATTCGCTGGGACTAGCGGGCCCTCAAGAGACCCAGTACTTC.